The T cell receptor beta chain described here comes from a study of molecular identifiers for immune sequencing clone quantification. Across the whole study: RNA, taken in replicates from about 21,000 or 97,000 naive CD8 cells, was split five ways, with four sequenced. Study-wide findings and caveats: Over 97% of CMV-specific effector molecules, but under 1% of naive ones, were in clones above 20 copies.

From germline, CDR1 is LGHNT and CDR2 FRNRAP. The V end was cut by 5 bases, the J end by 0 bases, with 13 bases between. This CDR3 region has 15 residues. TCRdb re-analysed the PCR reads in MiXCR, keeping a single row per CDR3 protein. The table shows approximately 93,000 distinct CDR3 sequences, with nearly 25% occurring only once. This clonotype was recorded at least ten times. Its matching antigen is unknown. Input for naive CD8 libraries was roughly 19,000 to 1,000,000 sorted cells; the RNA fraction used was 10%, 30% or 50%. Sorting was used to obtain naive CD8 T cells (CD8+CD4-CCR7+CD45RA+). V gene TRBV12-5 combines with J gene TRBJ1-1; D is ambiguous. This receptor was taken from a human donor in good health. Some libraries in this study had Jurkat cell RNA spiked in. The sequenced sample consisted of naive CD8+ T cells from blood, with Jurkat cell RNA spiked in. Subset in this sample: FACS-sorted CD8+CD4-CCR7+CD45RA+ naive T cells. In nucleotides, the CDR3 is TGTGCTAGTGGTCCCGCTCCTTACCTGAACACTGAAGCTTTCTTT. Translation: CASGPAPYLNTEAFF.